A single sample is the source of the 24 T cell receptor beta chains below, sequenced in a study of T cell responses to AZD1222 COVID-19 vaccine. TCRdb's copy holds only in-frame clones and misses some; the assay was immunoSEQ multiplex PCR. The sample has over 150,000 clones, 88% seen once; the top ten hold 11%. Here the sequenced sample was peripheral blood, taken 28 days after the second AZD1222 dose. The receptors stem from an adult who received the AZD1222 COVID-19 vaccine.

This clone was observed once. CDR3 protein: CASSQLPAVDNEQFF. CDR3 nucleotides: TGTGCCAGCAGCCAACTGCCAGCGGTGGACAATGAGCAGTTCTTC. This rearrangement joins TRBV3-1 (or the pseudogene TRBV3-2) to TRBJ2-1, with a tentative D call TRBD2 (5 bases). CDR1 and CDR2 from the germline V gene are LGHDT and YNNKEL (reference sequence). This CDR3 spans 15 amino acids. The V gene lost 2 bases and the J gene lost 5 bases, with 13 bases spanning the gap.

V is TRBV9 and J is TRBJ1-4; D is ambiguous. CDR1 and CDR2 (germline): SGDLS, YYNGEE. V lost 4 bases and J 3 bases, leaving 13 bases between the germline ends. The CDR3 runs to 15 residues. The CDR3 nucleotides read TGTGCCAGCAGCCAGGTGGGGAGCCCTAATGAAAAACTGTTTTTT. Residues: CASSQVGSPNEKLFF.

The V and J genes are TRBV5-4 and TRBJ1-2; the D gene is possibly TRBD1 (6 bases). Germline loops: CDR1 SGHNT, CDR2 YYREEE (reference sequence). Trimming pared 4 bases from V and 11 bases from J, leaving 24 bases between. The CDR3 is 15 residues long. The CDR3 here is CASSHGGGAGERYTF. CDR3 DNA: TGTGCCAGCAGCCACGGCGGAGGGGCAGGGGAGAGGTACACCTTC.

Only one count was recorded for this clone. A read error may account for a junction end that differs from germline. The chain recombines TRBV7-7 with TRBJ2-3; D not certain. The length of the CDR3 is 13 residues. Germline CDR1 is SSHAT and CDR2 is FNYEAQ (reference sequence). The CDR3 here is CASSPNPADTQYF. DNA of the CDR3: TGTGCTAGCAGTCCAAACCCCGCAGATACGCAGTATTTT.

The CDR3 region has the DNA TGTGCCAGCAGCCCGACGACCCGAGAGACCCAGTACTTC. It encodes CASSPTTRETQYF. The chain is built from TRBV7-6 and TRBJ2-5; no clear D gene. Trimming shortened V by 5 bases and J by 4 bases, and 11 bases separated the two germline ends. The CDR3 covers 13 residues. CDR1 and CDR2 from the germline V gene are SGHVS and FNYEAQ.

J is TRBJ2-3 and V is TRBV4-3, with D perhaps matching TRBD1 (5 bases). CDR1 and CDR2 (germline): LGHNA, YSLEER. The CDR3 length is 18 residues. The V gene lost 1 base and the J gene lost 0 bases, with 17 bases spanning the gap. The CDR3 is CASSQVSQGGPSTDTQYF. For the CDR3, the DNA is TGCGCCAGCAGCCAAGTCTCCCAGGGCGGTCCAAGCACAGATACGCAGTATTTT.

This chain joins TRBV6-5 and TRBJ1-5; 7 nucleotides line up with TRBD1. This CDR3 spans 14 amino acids. Germline loops: CDR1 MNHEY, CDR2 SVGAGI. V gave up 6 bases and J gave up 6 bases; unmatched junction bases: 8. CDR3: CASSQLRGPQPQHF. The DNA for the CDR3 is TGTGCCAGCAGCCAATTAAGGGGGCCTCAGCCCCAGCATTTT.

The gene calls are TRBV7-8 and TRBJ1-3; the match to TRBD1 covers 9 bases. CDR3 length: 17 amino acids. Germline CDR1 and CDR2: SGHVS and FQNEAQ. With V trimmed by 5 bases and J by 0 bases, 8 bases remained unmatched. CDR3 DNA sequence: TGTGCCAGCAGCCCTCGGACAGGGGTCAGCTCTGGAAACACCATATATTTT. Amino acids: CASSPRTGVSSGNTIYF.

The rearrangement uses TRBV19 and TRBJ2-1; 7 bases line up with TRBD1. CDR3 size: 18 residues. The ends lost 3 bases at V and 1 base at J; junction bases unmatched: 12. CDR1 is LNHDA, CDR2 SQIVND, per germline (reference sequence). The CDR3 protein is CASSIPIRQGRSYNEQFF. The CDR3, as DNA: TGTGCCAGTAGTATCCCTATTCGACAGGGACGGTCCTACAATGAGCAGTTCTTC.

J is TRBJ1-5 and V is TRBV18; perhaps TRBD1 as D (5 bases). The CDR3 is 14 amino acids. Trimming removed 6 bases from V and 2 bases from J, with 11 bases in between. The germline V gene encodes CDR1 KGHSH and CDR2 LQKENI. Written as DNA, the CDR3 is TGTGCCAGCTCCCTGGTGGGGCGCAATCAGCCCCAGCATTTT. Its translation is CASSLVGRNQPQHF.

The V gene is TRBV11-2, the J gene TRBJ1-4; D remains ambiguous. The CDR3 is made up of 15 amino acids. V shed 6 bases and J shed 3 bases, with 14 bases lying between them. Germline CDR1 is SGHAT and CDR2 is FQNNGV. The DNA for the CDR3 is TGTGCCAGCAGTCTCACTCGGTCAGCTAATGAAAAACTGTTTTTT. Residues: CASSLTRSANEKLFF.

J is TRBJ2-7 and V is TRBV7-2, with D tentatively TRBD2 (6 bases). The V gene lost 6 bases and the J gene lost 3 bases, with 12 bases spanning the gap. From germline, CDR1 is SGHTA and CDR2 FQGNSA. The CDR3 runs to 13 residues. Here the CDR3 reads CASSTRRGYEQYF. The DNA for the CDR3 is TGTGCCAGCAGTACAAGGCGGGGCTACGAGCAGTACTTC.

The chain couples TRBV5-6 to TRBJ2-2; 9 bases fit TRBD1. Germline CDR1 SGHDT, CDR2 YYEEEE. CDR3 length: 14 amino acids. Germline trimming cut 5 bases from V and 7 bases from J; bases unmatched to any gene: 6. The CDR3 reads CASRSDRGHGELFF. As DNA, the CDR3 is TGTGCCAGCAGATCGGACAGGGGCCACGGGGAGCTGTTTTTT.

The chain combines TRBV29-1 with TRBJ2-1; TRBD2 might be the D (6 bases). CDR3 size: 16 residues. Germline loops: CDR1 SQVTM, CDR2 ANQGSEA. Trimming cost V 1 base and J 0 bases, with 13 bases left between them. The chain's CDR3 is CSVEGERARSYNEQFF. The CDR3 region has the DNA TGCAGCGTTGAAGGCGAGCGGGCTCGCTCCTACAATGAGCAGTTCTTC.

The CDR3 DNA sequence: TGTGCCAGCCAGAGGATTACAGGGGTTAATAATTCACCCCTCCACTTT. Its protein is CASQRITGVNNSPLHF. The chain links TRBV2 to TRBJ1-6; 7 positions match TRBD1. This CDR3 region has 16 residues. V lost 8 bases, J lost 5 bases, and 12 bases stayed unmatched. Germline-derived CDR1 and CDR2 are SNHLY and FYNNEI.

The chain joins TRBV5-1 to TRBJ2-3; 7 nucleotides align to TRBD2. The junction had 3 bases not matched to a gene; V was cut back by 0 bases and J by 2 bases. This CDR3 is 15 amino acids long. CDR1 SGHRS and CDR2 YFSETQ come from the germline V gene. The CDR3 DNA reads as TGCGCCAGCAGCTTGGAAGCGGGGTCCACAGATACGCAGTATTTT. Its protein is CASSLEAGSTDTQYF.

This chain connects TRBV24-1 to TRBJ2-3; 8 nucleotides align to TRBD2. Germline V lookup: CDR1 KGHDR, CDR2 SFDVKD. V was pared by 11 bases and J by 2 bases, with 8 bases of the junction left unmatched. CDR3 length: 14 amino acids. The CDR3 spells CAIGGGGDTDTQYF. The CDR3, as DNA: TGTGCCATCGGGGGGGGCGGGGACACAGATACGCAGTATTTT.

The chain joins TRBV3-1 (or the pseudogene TRBV3-2) to TRBJ2-7; D not resolved. Germline-derived CDR1 and CDR2 are LGHDT and YNNKEL (reference sequence). Trimming left V 4 bases short and J 5 bases short, with 18 bases between. This CDR3 region has 15 residues. CDR3 bases: TGTGCCAGCAGCCCCCTCGCGAAGGCCTCTAACGAGCAGTACTTC. It is translated as CASSPLAKASNEQYF.

The rearrangement links TRBV7-9 to TRBJ2-7; maybe TRBD2 (7 bases). The CDR3 is 17 residues long. V lost 2 bases and J 2 bases, leaving 19 bases between the germline ends. Germline V gives CDR1 SEHNR, CDR2 FQNEAQ (reference sequence). CDR3 region: CASSLSAHWGGTYEQYF. CDR3 in DNA: TGTGCCAGCAGCTTAAGCGCTCACTGGGGGGGCACCTACGAGCAGTACTTC.

The chain is built from TRBV19 and TRBJ1-5; D uncertain. Trimming took off 4 bases at V and 0 bases at J, with 7 bases between the two ends. The V gene's germline CDR1 is LNHDA and CDR2 SQIVND (reference sequence). This CDR3 is 14 amino acids long. This CDR3 is CASSRDNSNQPQHF. CDR3 nucleotide sequence: TGTGCCAGTAGTAGAGATAATAGCAATCAGCCCCAGCATTTT.

The rearrangement joins TRBV5-4 to TRBJ2-5; D might be TRBD1 or TRBD2, each matching 5 bases. The germline V gene encodes CDR1 SGHNT and CDR2 YYREEE (reference sequence). The CDR3 covers 13 residues. Trimming took 4 bases from V and 4 from J, leaving 11 bases between them. This chain's CDR3 is CASSQPGRETQYF. For the CDR3, the DNA is TGTGCCAGCAGCCAACCAGGGAGAGAGACCCAGTACTTC. Together with reference TRBV5-4 and TRBJ2-5, the CDR3 gives the full variable domain: ETGVTQSPTHLIKTRGQQVTLRCSSQSGHNTVSWYQQALGQGPQFIFQYYREEENGRGNFPPRFSGLQFPNYSSELNVNALELDDSALYLCASSQPGRETQYFGPGTRLLVL.

The chain uses TRBV4-1 and TRBJ2-7; tentatively, D is TRBD2 (6 bases). Germline values: CDR1 MGHRA, CDR2 YSYEKL. The length of the CDR3 is 14 residues. The V and J ends lost 0 bases and 3 bases respectively, with 9 bases between them. For the CDR3, the DNA is TGCGCCAGCAGCCAAGACCGGGGGAACTACGAGCAGTACTTC. Amino acids: CASSQDRGNYEQYF.

The V call is TRBV13, the J call TRBJ2-5, with D possibly being TRBD2 (5 bases). The CDR3 has 13 residues. Trimming took off 5 bases at V and 5 bases at J, with 12 bases between the two ends. Per germline, CDR1 PRHDT and CDR2 FYEKMQ (reference sequence). In DNA, the CDR3 is TGTGCCAGCAGCCAAGGGAGCCGGGAGACCCAGTACTTC. Translating gives CASSQGSRETQYF.

This clone has a handful of counts. This rearrangement joins TRBV19 to TRBJ2-7; the D call may be TRBD1 or TRBD2 (8 bases each). Germline values: CDR1 LNHDA, CDR2 SQIVND (reference sequence). V lost 5 bases and J 0 bases, leaving 20 bases between the germline ends. CDR3 length equals 17 residues. Here the CDR3 reads CASSSTGGTGFSYEQYF. The CDR3 DNA reads as TGTGCCAGTAGTTCTACGGGAGGGACAGGCTTCTCCTACGAGCAGTACTTC.